This T cell receptor (beta chain) was recorded in a study of CXCR3-negative and CXCR3-positive naive CD8 T cells. Study findings and constraints: More hydrophobic TRB CDR3s were found in CXCR3-positive naive cells than in CXCR3-negative naive cells. Sequencing showed both naive subsets with comparably high diversity, and memory CD8+ cells much lower. No difference in surface CD5 was seen between naive subsets, and TCR strength was inferred from TRB CDR3 properties.

The TRB cDNA libraries were prepared by 5' RACE with UMI labels. No DNA is given; TCRdb re-called the 5' RACE reads and lists each CDR3 protein once. With about 60,000 distinct CDR3 sequences in the sample, the ten largest clones hold approximately 0.5%. On this clonotype: Its antigen remains unknown.

The V gene's germline CDR1 is LGHDT and CDR2 YNNKEL (reference sequence). The CDR3 contains 14 residues. Sequenced material: naive CXCR3+ CD8+ T cells from blood. Indicated subset: CD45RO-CCR7+CD27+CD95- naive CD8+ T cells expressing CXCR3 (TNR3+). This receptor was taken from a human donor in good health. Some clones in this sample may be carry-over from other donors' samples. This chain joins TRBV3-1 and TRBJ1-1. CDR3 sequence reads: CASSQTLTGTEAFF.